The rows below give T cell receptor beta chains drawn from one sample of a study of post-analysis software for immune sequencing data. Via MiXCR, TCRdb re-called the PCR reads, giving one row per CDR3 protein. The repertoire consists of roughly 200,000 distinct CDR3 sequences, with approximately 29% occurring once and the leading ten covering 3% to 3.5%. The source material was blood. These TCRs come from a girl aged 2 to 17 with multiple sclerosis. The CDR3 runs from the conserved cysteine through the conserved F or W. The order of the fields is clone size, J gene, V gene, D gene, CDR3 protein, CDR3 DNA. A D gene is named only where the DNA matches it firmly. Not all rows give a size; the values are once, few, many and, for expanded clones, a class.

>.|TRBJ1-1|TRBV4-1|TRBD1
CASSQGQGSSNTEAFF
TGCGCCAGCAGCCAAGGACAGGGGTCGAGCAACACTGAAGCTTTCTTT
>few|TRBJ2-3|TRBV28|.
CASRPPASVSTDTQYF
TGTGCCAGCCGGCCGCCGGCTAGCGTTAGCACAGATACGCAGTATTTT
>many|TRBJ1-5|TRBV7-2|.
CASSPTYGGQPQHF
TGTGCCAGCAGCCCAACATACGGTGGTCAGCCCCAGCATTTT
>few|TRBJ1-3|TRBV6-1|TRBD1
CASSDGTGPGNTIYF
TGTGCCAGCAGCGATGGGACAGGGCCTGGAAACACCATATATTTT
>.|TRBJ1-4|TRBV2|.
CACGPWAAGEKLFF
TGTGCCTGCGGACCATGGGCGGCGGGTGAAAAACTGTTTTTT
>.|TRBJ2-3|TRBV5-1|TRBD1
CASSRDRGNTDTQYF
TGCGCCAGCAGCCGGGACAGGGGAAACACAGATACGCAGTATTTT
>many|TRBJ2-7|TRBV12-3/TRBV12-4|TRBD2
CASKRTSGNYEQYF
TGTGCCAGCAAAAGGACTAGCGGGAACTACGAGCAGTACTTC
>few|TRBJ2-3|TRBV7-9|.
CATTYSTRDTQYF
TGTGCCACCACCTACAGTACCAGGGATACGCAGTATTTT
>few|TRBJ1-5|TRBV7-2|.
CASSPRGVQPQHF
TGTGCCAGCAGTCCCCGGGGGGTTCAGCCCCAGCATTTT
>.|TRBJ2-7|TRBV5-5|TRBD2
CASSLGLAGRLHEQYF
TGTGCCAGCAGCTTGGGACTAGCGGGACGCCTACACGAGCAGTACTTC
>.|TRBJ1-2|TRBV30|.
CAWRRLGPYGYTF
TGTGCCTGGAGGAGGCTAGGTCCCTATGGCTACACCTTC
>few|TRBJ2-3|TRBV6-5|.
CASNRLGASPDTQYF
TGTGCCAGCAACCGCCTTGGGGCTAGCCCGGATACGCAGTATTTT
>.|TRBJ2-3|TRBV30|.
CAWSVMPTSGSTQYF
TGTGCCTGGAGTGTGATGCCGACCAGCGGCAGTACGCAGTATTTT
>.|TRBJ2-7|TRBV3-1|.
CASSQAGVGEQYF
TGTGCCAGCAGCCAAGCGGGAGTCGGCGAGCAGTACTTC
>.|TRBJ2-1|TRBV20-1|TRBD2
CSARDFTSGGRSYNEQFF
TGCAGTGCTAGAGATTTTACTAGCGGGGGCCGCTCCTACAATGAGCAGTTCTTC
>few|TRBJ1-5|TRBV15|TRBD1
CATSRFTGVGLHQPQHF
TGTGCCACCAGCAGATTCACAGGGGTCGGTCTCCATCAGCCCCAGCATTTT
>.|TRBJ1-2|TRBV27|.
CASSLVNGYGYTF
TGTGCCAGCAGTTTAGTTAATGGCTATGGCTACACCTTC
>few|TRBJ2-3|TRBV5-5|TRBD1
CASSMQRTGPGTDTQYF
TGTGCCAGCAGCATGCAACGGACAGGGCCTGGCACAGATACGCAGTATTTT
>.|TRBJ2-1|TRBV10-1|TRBD2
CATGTSGRGEQFF
TGCGCCACAGGGACTAGCGGGAGAGGTGAGCAGTTCTTC
>.|TRBJ2-1|TRBV4-2|.
CASSQDINSQETQFF
TGTGCCAGCAGCCAAGATATTAACAGCCAAGAGACCCAGTTCTTC
>many|TRBJ2-3|TRBV12-3/TRBV12-4|TRBD2
CASSLAGGLVDTQYF
TGTGCCAGCAGCTTAGCGGGGGGGCTAGTTGATACGCAGTATTTT
>many|TRBJ2-1|TRBV10-3|TRBD2
CAISARGLAVNEQFF
TGTGCCATCAGTGCCCGAGGACTAGCGGTGAATGAGCAGTTCTTC
>.|TRBJ1-2|TRBV20-1|.
CSARVATTYGYTF
TGCAGTGCTAGAGTCGCCACAACCTATGGCTACACCTTC
>many|TRBJ2-5|TRBV29-1|TRBD2
CSAGLAVGETQYF
TGCAGCGCCGGACTAGCGGTAGGGGAGACCCAGTACTTC
>.|TRBJ2-5|TRBV6-6|TRBD1
CASSYLNTGTAQETQYF
TGTGCCAGCAGTTACTTGAATACCGGGACAGCCCAAGAGACCCAGTACTTC
>.|TRBJ1-2|TRBV7-9|.
CASSPSFSRNYGYTF
TGTGCCAGCAGCCCTAGTTTCTCCAGAAACTATGGCTACACCTTC
>.|TRBJ2-3|TRBV7-9|TRBD2
CASSSWGGTTDTQYF
TGTGCCAGCAGCTCTTGGGGGGGGACGACAGATACGCAGTATTTT
>.|TRBJ1-1|TRBV20-1|TRBD1
CSARWTGKNTEAFF
TGCAGTGCTAGGTGGACAGGGAAGAACACTGAAGCTTTCTTT
>few|TRBJ1-6|TRBV3-1|TRBD1
CASSQAGGTPLHF
TGTGCCAGCAGCCAGGCAGGGGGGACACCCCTCCACTTT
>many|TRBJ2-5|TRBV3-1|.
CASSQVETQYF
TGTGCCAGCAGCCAAGTTGAGACCCAGTACTTC
>few|TRBJ2-7|TRBV20-1|TRBD2
CSARLRGNSYEQYF
TGCAGTGCTAGATTGCGGGGGAACTCCTACGAGCAGTACTTC
>many|TRBJ1-2|TRBV6-5|.
CASSSGSLYISNYGYTF
TGTGCCAGCAGTTCGGGCAGCCTCTATATTTCTAACTATGGCTACACCTTC
>.|TRBJ2-1|TRBV7-9|.
CASVAGLVLNEQFF
TGTGCCAGCGTGGCGGGGCTGGTTCTGAATGAGCAGTTCTTC
>.|TRBJ2-3|TRBV7-8|.
CASSSDGLAISTDTQYF
TGTGCCAGCAGTTCGGACGGTTTAGCCATCAGCACAGATACGCAGTATTTT
>many|TRBJ2-7|TRBV28|TRBD1
CATGSVPARSGTGLSYEQYF
TGTGCCACCGGGAGTGTCCCCGCAAGGAGCGGGACAGGGCTTTCCTACGAGCAGTACTTC
>.|TRBJ1-2|TRBV7-2|.
CASSLENLRGFYGYTF
TGTGCCAGCAGCTTAGAGAACCTCCGGGGATTCTATGGCTACACCTTC
>few|TRBJ2-5|TRBV6-1|TRBD2
CASSEWASGSKTQYF
TGTGCCAGCAGTGAATGGGCTAGCGGGAGTAAGACCCAGTACTTC
>few|TRBJ2-5|TRBV12-3/TRBV12-4|TRBD2
CASSLAGLAETQYF
TGTGCCAGCAGTTTAGCGGGACTAGCTGAGACCCAGTACTTC
>.|TRBJ1-2|TRBV12-3/TRBV12-4|.
CASRPPRGRSNYGYTF
TGTGCCAGCCGCCCCCCTAGGGGACGTAGTAACTATGGCTACACCTTC
>.|TRBJ2-7|TRBV20-1|TRBD2
CSVSRGGTLSYEQYF
TGCAGTGTCAGTCGGGGGGGGACGCTCTCCTACGAGCAGTACTTC
>many|TRBJ1-5|TRBV12-3/TRBV12-4|TRBD1
CASSYEGRGLMSGNQPQHF
TGTGCCAGCAGTTATGAGGGCAGGGGGCTTATGAGTGGCAATCAGCCCCAGCATTTT
>few|TRBJ1-2|TRBV4-2|TRBD1
CASSQEHVRGQGNGYTF
TGTGCCAGCAGCCAAGAACATGTTCGCGGACAGGGGAATGGCTACACCTTC
>few|TRBJ1-1|TRBV6-5|.
CASRSGRRNTEAFF
TGTGCCAGCAGGTCGGGGAGAAGGAACACTGAAGCTTTCTTT
>many|TRBJ2-7|TRBV5-1|.
CASSLEGPYEQYF
TGCGCCAGCAGCTTGGAAGGGCCGTACGAGCAGTACTTC
>.|TRBJ2-3|TRBV2|.
CASTILGSSTDTQYF
TGTGCCAGCACCATCCTAGGGTCTAGCACAGATACGCAGTATTTT
>many|TRBJ2-1|TRBV5-1|TRBD2
CASSSTGLEYNEQFF
TGCGCCAGCAGCTCCACGGGACTAGAATACAATGAGCAGTTCTTC
>.|TRBJ2-7|TRBV28|TRBD2
CASSGGTSFAYEQYF
TGTGCCAGCAGTGGGGGGACTAGCTTCGCCTACGAGCAGTACTTC
>few|TRBJ2-3|TRBV12-3/TRBV12-4|TRBD2
CASSLGTSGVAEYF
TGTGCCAGCAGTTTAGGGACTAGCGGGGTAGCGGAGTATTTT
>few|TRBJ2-4|TRBV12-3/TRBV12-4|.
CASSLDRGATSIQYF
TGTGCCAGCAGTTTAGACCGGGGGGCGACGAGCATTCAGTACTTC
>.|TRBJ1-2|TRBV12-3/TRBV12-4|TRBD1
CASSLGSPRQGHGYTF
TGTGCCAGCAGTTTAGGATCACCGAGACAGGGACATGGCTACACCTTC
>.|TRBJ1-2|TRBV4-1|.
CASSQTGTDGYTF
TGCGCCAGCAGCCAAACAGGGACGGATGGCTACACCTTC
>.|TRBJ1-4|TRBV12-3/TRBV12-4|.
CASRTGLGNEKLFF
TGTGCCAGCAGAACAGGGTTAGGGAATGAAAAACTGTTTTTT
>.|TRBJ1-2|TRBV29-1|.
CSVEKPPGYGHTF
TGCAGCGTTGAAAAACCTCCTGGATATGGCCACACCTTC
>few|TRBJ2-7|TRBV4-1|.
CASTSPAPPNEQYF
TGCGCCAGCACCTCCCCGGCGCCCCCCAATGAGCAGTACTTC
>once|TRBJ1-6|TRBV5-1|TRBD1
CASSLRGTGTYNSPLHF
TGCGCCAGCAGCTTGCGAGGGACAGGAACTTATAATTCACCCCTCCACTTT
>.|TRBJ2-3|TRBV12-3/TRBV12-4|.
CASSPGAFSDTQYF
TGTGCCAGCAGCCCTGGGGCTTTCTCAGATACGCAGTATTTT
>many|TRBJ2-3|TRBV7-8|TRBD2
CASSFDMTSGFTDTQYF
TGTGCCAGCAGCTTCGATATGACTAGCGGTTTTACAGATACGCAGTATTTT